This entry concerns a single T cell receptor beta chain. Its antigen is currently unknown. This sample is drawn from a study of CD8 T cells in ankylosing spondylitis. Study-wide findings and caveats: In reactive arthritis synovial fluid and blood, some motif variants had been reported before. Blood from ankylosing spondylitis patients appeared to carry a characteristic eight-variant TCR beta motif. Clones tied to disease were said to be significantly enriched in matched ankylosing spondylitis synovial fluid.

Construction of TCR beta libraries was performed using quantitative 5'-RACE with molecular barcodes. TCRdb re-called the 5' RACE reads through MiXCR, storing one row per CDR3 protein. Of around 430,000 distinct CDR3 sequences detected, 15% to 20% appear once; the ten largest clones hold approximately 0.93%. The V end was cut by 5 bases, the J end by 5 bases, with 19 bases between. The CDR3 spans 16 residues. The sequence was obtained from a male donor with ankylosing spondylitis. The chain carries TRBV12-3 or TRBV12-4 and TRBJ2-1; either TRBD1 or TRBD2 may supply D (6 bases each). Sequenced material: blood, either unsorted or a sorted T cell fraction (not recorded which). The CDR3 DNA is TGTGCCAGCAGTCCAGGTCCGGGGGCGTTCCACAATGAGCAGTTCTTC. It encodes CASSPGPGAFHNEQFF.